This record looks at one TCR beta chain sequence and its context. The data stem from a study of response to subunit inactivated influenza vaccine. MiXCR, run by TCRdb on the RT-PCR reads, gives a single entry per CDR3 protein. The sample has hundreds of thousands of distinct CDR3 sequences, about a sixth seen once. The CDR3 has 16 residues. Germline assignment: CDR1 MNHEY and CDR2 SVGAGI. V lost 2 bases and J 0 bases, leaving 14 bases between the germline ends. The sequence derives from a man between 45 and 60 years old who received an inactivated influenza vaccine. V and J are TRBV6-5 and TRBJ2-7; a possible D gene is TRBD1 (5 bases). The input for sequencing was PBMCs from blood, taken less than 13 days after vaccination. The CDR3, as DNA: TGTGCCAGCAGTTACGACCGGGTCAGGGTCTCCTACGAGCAGTACTTC. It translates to CASSYDRVRVSYEQYF.